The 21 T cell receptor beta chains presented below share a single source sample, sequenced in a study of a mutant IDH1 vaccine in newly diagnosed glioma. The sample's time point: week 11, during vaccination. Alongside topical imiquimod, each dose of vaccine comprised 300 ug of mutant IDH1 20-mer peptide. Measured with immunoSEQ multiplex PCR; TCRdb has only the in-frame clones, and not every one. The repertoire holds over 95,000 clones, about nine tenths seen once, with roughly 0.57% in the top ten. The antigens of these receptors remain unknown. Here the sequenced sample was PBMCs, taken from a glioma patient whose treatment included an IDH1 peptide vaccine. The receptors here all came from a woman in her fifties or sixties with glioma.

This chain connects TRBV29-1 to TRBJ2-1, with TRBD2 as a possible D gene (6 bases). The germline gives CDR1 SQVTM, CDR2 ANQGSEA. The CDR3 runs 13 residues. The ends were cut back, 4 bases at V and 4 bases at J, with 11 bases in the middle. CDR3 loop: CSVVGSDYNEQFF. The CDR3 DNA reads TGCAGCGTTGTCGGGAGTGATTACAATGAGCAGTTCTTC.

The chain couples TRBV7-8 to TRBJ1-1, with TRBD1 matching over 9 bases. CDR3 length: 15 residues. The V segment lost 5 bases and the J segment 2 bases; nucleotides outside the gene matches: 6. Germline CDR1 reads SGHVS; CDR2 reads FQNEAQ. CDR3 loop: CASSPRTGVNTEAFF. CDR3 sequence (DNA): TGTGCCAGCAGCCCACGGACAGGGGTCAACACTGAAGCTTTCTTT.

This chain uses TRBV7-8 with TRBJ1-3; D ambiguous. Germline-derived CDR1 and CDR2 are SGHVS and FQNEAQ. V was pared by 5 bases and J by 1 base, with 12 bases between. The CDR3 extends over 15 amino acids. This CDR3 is CASSPYRGSGNTIYF. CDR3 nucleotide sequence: TGTGCCAGCAGCCCTTACCGGGGATCTGGAAACACCATATATTTT. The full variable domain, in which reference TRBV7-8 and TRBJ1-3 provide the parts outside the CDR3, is GAGVSQSPRYKVAKRGQDVALRCDPISGHVSLFWYQQALGQGPEFLTYFQNEAQLDKSGLPSDRFFAERPEGSVSTLKIQRTQQEDSAVYLCASSPYRGSGNTIYFGEGSWLTVV.

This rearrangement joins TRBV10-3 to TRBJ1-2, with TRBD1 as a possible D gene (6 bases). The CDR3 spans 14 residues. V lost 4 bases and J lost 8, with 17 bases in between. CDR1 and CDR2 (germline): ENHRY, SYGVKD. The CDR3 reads CAISAGARGGGYTF. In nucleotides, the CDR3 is TGTGCCATCAGTGCGGGGGCCAGGGGCGGGGGCTACACCTTC.

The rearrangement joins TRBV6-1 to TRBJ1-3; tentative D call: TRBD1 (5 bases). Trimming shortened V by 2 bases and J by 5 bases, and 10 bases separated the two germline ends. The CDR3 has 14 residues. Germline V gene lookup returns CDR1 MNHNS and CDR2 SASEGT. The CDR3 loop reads CASSESKGRNTIYF. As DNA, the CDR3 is TGTGCCAGCAGTGAAAGTAAGGGGAGAAACACCATATATTTT.

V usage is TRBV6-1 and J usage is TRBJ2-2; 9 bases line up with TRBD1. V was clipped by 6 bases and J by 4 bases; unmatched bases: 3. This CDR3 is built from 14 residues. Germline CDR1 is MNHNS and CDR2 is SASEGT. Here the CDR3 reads CASRGDRVTGELFF. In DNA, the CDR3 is TGTGCCAGCAGGGGGGACAGGGTCACCGGGGAGCTGTTTTTT.

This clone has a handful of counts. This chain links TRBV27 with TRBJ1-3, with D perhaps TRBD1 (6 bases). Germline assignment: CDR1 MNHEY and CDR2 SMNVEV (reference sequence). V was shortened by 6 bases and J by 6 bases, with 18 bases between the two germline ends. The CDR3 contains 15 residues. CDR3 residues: CASRPEGGTANTIYF. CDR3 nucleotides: TGTGCCAGCAGACCCGAGGGGGGCACGGCAAACACCATATATTTT.

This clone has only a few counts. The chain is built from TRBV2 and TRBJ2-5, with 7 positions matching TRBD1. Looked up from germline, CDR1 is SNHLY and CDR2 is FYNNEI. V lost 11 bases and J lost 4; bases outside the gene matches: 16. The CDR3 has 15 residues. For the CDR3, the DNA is TGTGCCGCTAAACCTGGCAGGTCAGGGGGAGAGACCCAGTACTTC. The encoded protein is CAAKPGRSGGETQYF.

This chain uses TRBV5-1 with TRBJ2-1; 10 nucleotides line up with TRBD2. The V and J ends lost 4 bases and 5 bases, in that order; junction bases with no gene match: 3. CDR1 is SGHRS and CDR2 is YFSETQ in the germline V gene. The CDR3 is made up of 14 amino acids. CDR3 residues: CASSVGLADNEQFF. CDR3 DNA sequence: TGCGCCAGCAGCGTCGGACTAGCGGACAATGAGCAGTTCTTC.

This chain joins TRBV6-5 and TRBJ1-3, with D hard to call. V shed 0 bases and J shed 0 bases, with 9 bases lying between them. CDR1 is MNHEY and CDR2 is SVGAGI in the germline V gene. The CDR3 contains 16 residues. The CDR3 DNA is TGTGCCAGCAGTTACTCGATAGCAAACTCTGGAAACACCATATATTTT. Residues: CASSYSIANSGNTIYF.

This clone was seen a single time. The CDR3 here is CAISEFGIGETQYF. CDR3 bases: TGTGCCATCAGTGAGTTTGGTATCGGGGAGACCCAGTACTTC. The V call is TRBV10-3, the J call TRBJ2-5; D not resolved. Per germline, CDR1 ENHRY and CDR2 SYGVKD. The V end lost 1 base, the J end lost 5 bases, and 11 bases lay between the germline ends. CDR3 size: 14 residues.

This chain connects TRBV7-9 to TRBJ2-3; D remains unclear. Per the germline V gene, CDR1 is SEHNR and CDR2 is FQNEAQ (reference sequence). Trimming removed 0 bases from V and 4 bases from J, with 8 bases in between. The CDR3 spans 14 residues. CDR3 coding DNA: TGTGCCAGCAGCTTAGCTGGGCAGGCAGATACGCAGTATTTT. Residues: CASSLAGQADTQYF.

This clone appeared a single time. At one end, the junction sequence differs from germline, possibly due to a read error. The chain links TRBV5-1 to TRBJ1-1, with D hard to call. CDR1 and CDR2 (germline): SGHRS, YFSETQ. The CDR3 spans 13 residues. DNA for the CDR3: TGTGCCAGCGGCTTTACAGTTACCACTGAAGCTTTCTTT. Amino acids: CASGFTVTTEAFF.

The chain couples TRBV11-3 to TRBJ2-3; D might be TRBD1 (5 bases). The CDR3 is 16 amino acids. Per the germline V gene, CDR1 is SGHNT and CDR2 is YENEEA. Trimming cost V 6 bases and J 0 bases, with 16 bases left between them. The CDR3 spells CASSRRASRSTDTQYF. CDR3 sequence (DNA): TGTGCCAGCAGTCGCAGGGCCAGCCGAAGCACAGATACGCAGTATTTT.

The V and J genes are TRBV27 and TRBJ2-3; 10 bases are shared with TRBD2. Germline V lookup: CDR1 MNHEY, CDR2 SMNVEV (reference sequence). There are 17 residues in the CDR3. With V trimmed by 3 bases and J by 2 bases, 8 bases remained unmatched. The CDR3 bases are TGTGCCAGCAGTTTCCTAGGACTAGCGGCCGACACAGATACGCAGTATTTT. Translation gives CASSFLGLAADTDTQYF.

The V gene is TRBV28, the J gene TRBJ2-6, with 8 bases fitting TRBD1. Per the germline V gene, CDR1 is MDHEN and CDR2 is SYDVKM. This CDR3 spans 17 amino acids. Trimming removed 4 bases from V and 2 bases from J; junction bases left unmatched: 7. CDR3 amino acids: CASSSPGQATGANVLTF. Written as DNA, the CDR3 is TGTGCCAGCAGTTCGCCGGGACAGGCAACTGGGGCCAACGTCCTGACTTTC.

CDR3 protein: CASSTGLAASYEQYF. The CDR3 coding sequence is TGCGCCAGCAGCACGGGACTAGCGGCCTCCTACGAGCAGTACTTC. V is TRBV4-1 and J is TRBJ2-7; TRBD2 agrees at 11 bases. The CDR3 sequence is 15 residues long. Germline V gene lookup returns CDR1 MGHRA and CDR2 YSYEKL. V was clipped by 5 bases and J by 0 bases; unmatched bases: 3.

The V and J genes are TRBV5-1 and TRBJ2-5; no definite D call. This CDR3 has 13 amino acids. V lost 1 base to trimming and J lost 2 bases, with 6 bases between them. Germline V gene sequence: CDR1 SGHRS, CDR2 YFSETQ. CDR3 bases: TGCGCCAGCAGCTTGACAAGTCAAGAGACCCAGTACTTC. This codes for CASSLTSQETQYF.

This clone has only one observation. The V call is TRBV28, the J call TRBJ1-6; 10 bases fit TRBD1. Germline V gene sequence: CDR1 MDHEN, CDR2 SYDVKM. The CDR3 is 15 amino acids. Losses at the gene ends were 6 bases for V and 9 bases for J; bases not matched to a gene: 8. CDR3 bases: TGTGCCAGCAGCGATCCGGGACAGGGGATTTCACCCCTCCACTTT. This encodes CASSDPGQGISPLHF.

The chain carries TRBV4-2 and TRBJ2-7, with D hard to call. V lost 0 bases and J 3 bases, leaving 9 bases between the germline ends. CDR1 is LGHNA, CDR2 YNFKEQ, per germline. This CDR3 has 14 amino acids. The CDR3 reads CASSQDLGSYEQYF. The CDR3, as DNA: TGTGCCAGCAGCCAAGATCTGGGCAGCTACGAGCAGTACTTC.

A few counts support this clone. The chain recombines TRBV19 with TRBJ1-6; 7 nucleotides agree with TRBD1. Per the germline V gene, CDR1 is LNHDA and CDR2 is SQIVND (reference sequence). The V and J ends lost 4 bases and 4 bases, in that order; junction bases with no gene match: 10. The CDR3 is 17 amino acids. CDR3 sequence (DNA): TGTGCCAGTAGTACGACAGGGATGTTTTCTTATAATTCACCCCTCCACTTT. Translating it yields CASSTTGMFSYNSPLHF.